The subject of this entry is one T cell receptor beta chain. Antigen specificity is unknown. Unique molecular identifiers were affixed to single, distinct cDNA molecules. TCRdb re-derived calls from the 5' RACE reads in MiXCR, one entry per CDR3 protein. The sample has fewer than 130,000 distinct CDR3 sequences, over 10% seen once; the top ten hold 3.8%. These data are taken from a study of early T cells in non-severe SARS-CoV-2 infection. As for the study in general: Sequenced material consisted of bulk RNA (from unsorted whole blood), and chains were unpaired. Findings and caveats of the study: VDJdb matching, biased toward anti-spike CD8 responses, missed private and CD4 specificities.

The CDR3 extends over 13 amino acids. Germline V gene data show CDR1 as GTSNPN and CDR2 as SVGIG (reference sequence). V was trimmed by 5 bases and J by 0 bases, leaving 8 bases between them. The TCR sequence derives from an adult who was a healthcare worker with PCR-confirmed SARS-CoV-2 infection or an uninfected control (not recorded which). This sample comprised whole blood, obtained at baseline. The chain is built from TRBV30 and TRBJ1-3; no reliable D call. The CDR3: CAWGIRSGNTIYF. The CDR3 bases are TGTGCCTGGGGTATACGCTCTGGAAACACCATATATTTT.